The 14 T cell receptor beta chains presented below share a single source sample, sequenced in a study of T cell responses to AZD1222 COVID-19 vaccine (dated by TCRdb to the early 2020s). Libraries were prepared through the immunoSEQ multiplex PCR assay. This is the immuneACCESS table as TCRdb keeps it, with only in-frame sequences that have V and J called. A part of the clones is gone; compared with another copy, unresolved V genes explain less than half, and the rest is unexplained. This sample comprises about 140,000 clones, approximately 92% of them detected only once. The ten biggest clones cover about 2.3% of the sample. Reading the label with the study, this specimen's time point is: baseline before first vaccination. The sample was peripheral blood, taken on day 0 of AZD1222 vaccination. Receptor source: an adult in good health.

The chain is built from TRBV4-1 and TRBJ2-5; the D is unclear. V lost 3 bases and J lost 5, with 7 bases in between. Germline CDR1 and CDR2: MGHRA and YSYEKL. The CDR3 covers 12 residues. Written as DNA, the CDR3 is TGCGCCAGCAGCCATCCGTGGGAGACCCAGTACTTC. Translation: CASSHPWETQYF.

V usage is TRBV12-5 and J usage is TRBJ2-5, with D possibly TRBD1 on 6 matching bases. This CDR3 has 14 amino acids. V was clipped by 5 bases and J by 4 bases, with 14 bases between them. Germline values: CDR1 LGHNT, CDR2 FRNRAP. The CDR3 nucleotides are TGTGCTAGTGGTATCGAAACAGGGCCAGAGACCCAGTACTTC. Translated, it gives CASGIETGPETQYF.

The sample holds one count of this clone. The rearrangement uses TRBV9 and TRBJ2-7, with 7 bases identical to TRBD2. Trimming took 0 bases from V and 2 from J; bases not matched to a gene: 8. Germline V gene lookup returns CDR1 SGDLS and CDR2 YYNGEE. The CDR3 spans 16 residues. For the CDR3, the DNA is TGTGCCAGCAGCGTAGAGCCAAGCGGGGTTACCTACGAGCAGTACTTC. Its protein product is CASSVEPSGVTYEQYF.

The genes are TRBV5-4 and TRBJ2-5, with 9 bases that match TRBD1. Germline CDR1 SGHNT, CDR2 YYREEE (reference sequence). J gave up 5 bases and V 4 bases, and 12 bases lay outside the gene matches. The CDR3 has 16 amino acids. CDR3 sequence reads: CASSRGTGIGVETQYF. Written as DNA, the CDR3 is TGTGCCAGCAGCCGGGGGACAGGGATAGGCGTCGAGACCCAGTACTTC.

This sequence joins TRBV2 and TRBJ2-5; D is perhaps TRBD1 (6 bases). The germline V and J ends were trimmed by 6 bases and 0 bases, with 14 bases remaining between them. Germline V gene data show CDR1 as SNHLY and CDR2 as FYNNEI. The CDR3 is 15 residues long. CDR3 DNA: TGTGCCAGCAGCCCTGGGACATTCAACCAAGAGACCCAGTACTTC. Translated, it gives CASSPGTFNQETQYF.

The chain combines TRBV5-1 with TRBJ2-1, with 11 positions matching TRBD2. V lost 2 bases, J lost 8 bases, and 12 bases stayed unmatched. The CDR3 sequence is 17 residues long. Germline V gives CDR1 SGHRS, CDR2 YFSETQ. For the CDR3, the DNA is TGCGCCAGCAGCTTTTCCCCGCTAGCGGGAGGCGGCGATGAGCAGTTCTTC. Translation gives CASSFSPLAGGGDEQFF.

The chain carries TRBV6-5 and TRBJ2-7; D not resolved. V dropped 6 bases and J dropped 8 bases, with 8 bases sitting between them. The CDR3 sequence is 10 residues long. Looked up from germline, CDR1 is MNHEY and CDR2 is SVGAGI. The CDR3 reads CASRTEKQYF. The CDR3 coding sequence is TGTGCCAGCAGGACGGAGAAGCAGTACTTC.

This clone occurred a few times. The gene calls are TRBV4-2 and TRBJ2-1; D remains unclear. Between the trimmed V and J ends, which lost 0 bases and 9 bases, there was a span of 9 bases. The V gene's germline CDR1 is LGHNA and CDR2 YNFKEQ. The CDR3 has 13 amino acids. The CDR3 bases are TGTGCCAGCAGCCAAGATCTTAGTTCTGAGCAGTTCTTC. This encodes CASSQDLSSEQFF.

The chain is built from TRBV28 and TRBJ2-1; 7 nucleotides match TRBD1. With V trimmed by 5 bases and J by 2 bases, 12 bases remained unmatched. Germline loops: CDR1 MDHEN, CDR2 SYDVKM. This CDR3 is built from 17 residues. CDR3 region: CASSLPRGGLTYNEQFF. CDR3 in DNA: TGTGCCAGCAGTCTCCCCCGAGGGGGCCTTACCTACAATGAGCAGTTCTTC.

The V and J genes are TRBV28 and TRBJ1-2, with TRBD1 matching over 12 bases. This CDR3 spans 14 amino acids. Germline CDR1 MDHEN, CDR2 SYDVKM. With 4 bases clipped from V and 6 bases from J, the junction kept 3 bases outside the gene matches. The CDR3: CASSSGQGAHGYTF. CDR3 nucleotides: TGTGCCAGCAGTTCGGGACAGGGGGCGCATGGCTACACCTTC.

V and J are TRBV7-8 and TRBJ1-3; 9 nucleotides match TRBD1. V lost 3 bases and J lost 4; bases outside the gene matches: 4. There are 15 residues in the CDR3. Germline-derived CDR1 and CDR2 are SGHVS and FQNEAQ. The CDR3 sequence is CASSLSDRGGNTIYF. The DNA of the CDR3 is TGTGCCAGCAGCTTGAGCGACAGGGGGGGAAACACCATATATTTT.

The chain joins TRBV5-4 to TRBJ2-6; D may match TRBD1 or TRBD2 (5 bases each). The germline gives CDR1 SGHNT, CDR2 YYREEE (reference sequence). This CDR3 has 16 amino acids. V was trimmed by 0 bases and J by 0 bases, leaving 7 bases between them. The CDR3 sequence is CASSLGGTSGANVLTF. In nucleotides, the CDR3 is TGTGCCAGCAGCTTGGGGGGGACCTCTGGGGCCAACGTCCTGACTTTC.

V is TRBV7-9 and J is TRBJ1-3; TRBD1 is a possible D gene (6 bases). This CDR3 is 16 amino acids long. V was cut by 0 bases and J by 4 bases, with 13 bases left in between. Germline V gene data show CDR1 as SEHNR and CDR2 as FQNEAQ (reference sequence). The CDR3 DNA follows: TGTGCCAGCAGCTTAGCGGCCAGGGGTAAAGGAAACACCATATATTTT. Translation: CASSLAARGKGNTIYF.

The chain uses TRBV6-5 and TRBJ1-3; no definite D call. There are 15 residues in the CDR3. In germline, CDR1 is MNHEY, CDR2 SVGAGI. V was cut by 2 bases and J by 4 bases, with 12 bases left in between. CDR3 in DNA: TGTGCCAGCAGTTACACACGGAGCGAGGGAAACACCATATATTTT. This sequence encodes CASSYTRSEGNTIYF.